This T cell receptor (delta chain) was sequenced in a study of γδ T cells in repeated Plasmodium falciparum infection. Study-wide results and limits: Many TCRgamma sequences overlapped between individuals in stable Vgamma9/Vdelta2+ repertoires.

TCRdb used CATT to re-call clones from the multiplex PCR reads. This table has 70,000 to 95,000 delta-chain clones, over 1.3% appearing once. Trimming at V came to 0 bases and at J to 0 bases, leaving 22 bases not matched to a gene. Germline V gene data show CDR1 as GEAIGNYY and CDR2 as EKD. CDR3 length: 23 residues. This clone was recorded a few times. Its cognate antigen is unknown. This DNA's translation differs at residue 11 from TCRdb's protein, which comes from a much larger clone; a read error is likely, and the protein shown is translated from the DNA. Bulk repertoires came from Vgamma9/Vdelta2+ or Vdelta2-negative gammadelta T cells flow-sorted from PBMC.

The TCR was taken from a pool of human donors (malaria-infected and uninfected, not separated). The chain employs TRDV2 and TRDJ2, with TRDD3 identical over 9 bases. Matching the DNA to germline supplied the J gene, which TCRdb does not give. The material sequenced was gamma-delta T cells from blood. The CDR3 coding sequence is TGTGCCTGTGACACCAATTTTCCTACGACCGTACTGGGGGACCAAGCTTTGACAGCACAACTCTTCTTT. Residues: CACDTNFPTTVLGDQALTAQLFF.